The clone carrying this T cell receptor (beta chain) has a handful of counts. As yet, its antigen is unknown. The unexposed donors gave CD4+ T cells in about 2011-2018, prior to COVID-19. After about 10 days of culture, CD4+ T cells were isolated. The data originate from a study of CD4 T cells in relation to SARS-CoV-2 and coronaviruses. Germline CDR1 is SGHTA and CDR2 is FQGNSA. V dropped 0 bases and J dropped 6; count of bases not matched to a gene: 3. The CDR3 extends over 15 amino acids. Here immunoSEQ multiplex PCR was the method, and the copy in TCRdb shows in-frame clones only, minus some. The sample has tens of thousands of clones, around three quarters seen once; the top ten hold less than 20%.

The chain joins TRBV7-2 to TRBJ2-7; TRBD2 matches 12 bases. This TCR was sampled from a human donor in good health. The sample taken for sequencing was CD4+ T cells from PBMCs, cultured in vitro. In DNA, the CDR3 is TGTGCCAGCAGCTTAGCAGGACTAGCGGGGAGCGAGCAGTACTTC. Translating it yields CASSLAGLAGSEQYF.